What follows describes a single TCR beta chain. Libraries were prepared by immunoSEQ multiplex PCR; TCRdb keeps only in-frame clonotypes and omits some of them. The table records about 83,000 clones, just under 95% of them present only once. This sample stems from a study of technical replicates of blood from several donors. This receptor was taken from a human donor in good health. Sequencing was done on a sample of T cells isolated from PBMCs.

The CDR3 coding sequence is TGTGCCAGCAGCTTCGACCCCCCCCCGGGCTCCTACGAGCAGTACTTC. Its translation is CASSFDPPPGSYEQYF. The rearrangement links TRBV7-6 to TRBJ2-7; D is unclear. Trimming removed 3 bases from V and 0 bases from J, with 15 bases in between. Germline CDR1 reads SGHVS; CDR2 reads FNYEAQ. This CDR3 is built from 16 residues.